This T cell receptor beta chain was obtained from a study of neurological immune-mediated disorders. Described time point: longitudinal time-point 2. From 2 million PBMCs stored at -80 C, the unsorted libraries were generated. From germline, CDR1 is LGHDT and CDR2 YNNKEL (reference sequence). The CDR3 loop spans 18 amino acids. V lost 0 bases, J lost 1 base, and 16 bases lay in between. This clonotype was counted many times. In TCRdb, the 5' RACE reads were re-called with MiXCR into one record per CDR3 protein. The data contain about 80,000 distinct CDR3 sequences, over 4.5% of them seen just once; the ten biggest clones take up 6.5% to 9.5%.

V gene TRBV3-1 combines with J gene TRBJ1-5, with D tentatively TRBD1 (6 bases). The sample consisted of PBMCs. The sequence was obtained from a woman aged 55-75 years with multiple sclerosis. The CDR3 nucleotides are TGTGCCAGCAGCCAAGAGGGTGGGACACCTCGGAGCAATCAGCCCCAGCATTTT. Encoded protein: CASSQEGGTPRSNQPQHF.